This TCR beta chain derives from a study of blood T cell repertoires in COVID-19. J was trimmed by 7 bases and V by 3 bases; bases with no gene match: 1. Per germline, CDR1 MNHEY and CDR2 SMNVEV (reference sequence). The CDR3 extends over 12 amino acids. As processed by the authors: Amplification of reference gene primers was used by the study to estimate nucleated cell counts. Repertoires were generated with immunoSEQ multiplex PCR, while TCRdb's copy carries only in-frame clones and drops some. Clone size and the V and J calls come from that table; the DNA yielded D and trimming. Among roughly 170,000 clones listed, approximately 87% were seen once.

The specimen sequenced was peripheral blood. The chain combines TRBV27 with TRBJ1-2, with 8 bases lining up with TRBD1. The receptor's source is a man between 65 and 85 years old with active or convalescent COVID-19. CDR3 nucleotides: TGTGCCAGCAGTTTTCAGGGGGCTGGCTACACCTTC. Its protein product is CASSFQGAGYTF.